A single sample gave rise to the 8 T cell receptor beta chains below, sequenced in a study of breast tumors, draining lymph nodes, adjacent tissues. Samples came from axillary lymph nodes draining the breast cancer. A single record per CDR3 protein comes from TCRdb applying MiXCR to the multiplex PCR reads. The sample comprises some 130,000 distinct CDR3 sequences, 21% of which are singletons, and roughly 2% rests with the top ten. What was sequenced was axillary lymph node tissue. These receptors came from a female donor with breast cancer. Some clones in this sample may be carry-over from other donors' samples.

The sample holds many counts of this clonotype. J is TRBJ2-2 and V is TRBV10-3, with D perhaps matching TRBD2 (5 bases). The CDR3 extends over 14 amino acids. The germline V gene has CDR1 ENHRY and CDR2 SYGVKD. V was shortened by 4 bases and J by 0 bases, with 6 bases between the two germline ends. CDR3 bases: TGTGCCATCAGTGCGGGGACGAACACCGGGGAGCTGTTTTTT. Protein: CAISAGTNTGELFF.

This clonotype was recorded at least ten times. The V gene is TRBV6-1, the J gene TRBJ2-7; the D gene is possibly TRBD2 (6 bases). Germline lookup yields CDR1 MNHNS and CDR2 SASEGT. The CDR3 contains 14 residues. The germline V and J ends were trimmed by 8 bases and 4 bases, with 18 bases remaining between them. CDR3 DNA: TGTGCCAGCTTTCCGGAGGGTCGGGGATACGAGCAGTACTTC. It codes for CASFPEGRGYEQYF.

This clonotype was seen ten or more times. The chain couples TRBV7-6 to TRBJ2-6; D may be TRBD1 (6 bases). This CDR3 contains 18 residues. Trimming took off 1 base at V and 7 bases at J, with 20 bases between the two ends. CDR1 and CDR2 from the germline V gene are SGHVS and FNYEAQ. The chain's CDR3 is CASSLEAAGAFIANVLTF. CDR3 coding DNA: TGTGCCAGCAGCTTAGAAGCGGCAGGGGCGTTTATAGCCAACGTCCTGACTTTC.

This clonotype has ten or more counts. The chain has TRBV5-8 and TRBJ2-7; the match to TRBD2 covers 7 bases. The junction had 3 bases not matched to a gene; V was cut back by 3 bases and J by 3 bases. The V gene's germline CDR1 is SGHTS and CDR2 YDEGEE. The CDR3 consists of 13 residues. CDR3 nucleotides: TGTGCCAGCAGCTACGGGGGGAGCTACGAGCAGTACTTC. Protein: CASSYGGSYEQYF.

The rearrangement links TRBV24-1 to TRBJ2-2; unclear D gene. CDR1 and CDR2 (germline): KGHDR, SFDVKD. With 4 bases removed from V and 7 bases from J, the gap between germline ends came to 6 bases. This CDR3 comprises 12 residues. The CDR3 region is CATSEGHGELFF. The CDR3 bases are TGTGCCACCAGTGAAGGTCACGGGGAGCTGTTTTTT.

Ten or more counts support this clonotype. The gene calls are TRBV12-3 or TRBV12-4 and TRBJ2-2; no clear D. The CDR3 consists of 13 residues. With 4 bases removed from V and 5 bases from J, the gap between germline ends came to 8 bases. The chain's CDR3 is CASSSTPTGELFF. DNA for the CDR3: TGTGCCAGCAGTTCAACGCCGACCGGGGAGCTGTTTTTT.

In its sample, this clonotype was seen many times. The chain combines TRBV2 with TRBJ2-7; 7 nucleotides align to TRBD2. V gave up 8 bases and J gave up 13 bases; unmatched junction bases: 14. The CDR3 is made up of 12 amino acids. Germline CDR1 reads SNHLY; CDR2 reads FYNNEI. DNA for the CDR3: TGTGCCAGCGGCATGGTGGGCGGGAGCCGATACTTC. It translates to CASGMVGGSRYF.

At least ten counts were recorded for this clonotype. CDR3 region: CASVSSSYNEQFF. The CDR3 DNA follows: TGTGCCAGTGTTTCGAGCTCCTACAATGAGCAGTTCTTC. The J gene is TRBJ2-1, the V gene TRBV6-5; D is ambiguous. Germline assignment: CDR1 MNHEY and CDR2 SVGAGI. CDR3 length: 13 residues. Between the trimmed V and J ends, which lost 9 bases and 0 bases, there was a span of 9 bases.